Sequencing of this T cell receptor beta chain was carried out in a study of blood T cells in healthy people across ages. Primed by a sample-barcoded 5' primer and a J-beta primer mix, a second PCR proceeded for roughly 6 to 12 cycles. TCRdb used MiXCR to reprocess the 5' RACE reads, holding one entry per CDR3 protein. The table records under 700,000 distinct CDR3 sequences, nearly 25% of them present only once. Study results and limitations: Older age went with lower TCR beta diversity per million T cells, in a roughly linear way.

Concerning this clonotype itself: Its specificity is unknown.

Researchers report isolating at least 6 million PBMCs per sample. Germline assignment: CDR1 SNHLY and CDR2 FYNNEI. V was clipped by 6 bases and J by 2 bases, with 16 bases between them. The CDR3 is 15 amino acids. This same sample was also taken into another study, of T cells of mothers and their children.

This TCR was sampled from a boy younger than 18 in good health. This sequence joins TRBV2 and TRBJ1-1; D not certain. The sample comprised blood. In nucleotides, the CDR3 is TGTGCCAGCAGCGGAAATGGCAGACTAAACACTGAAGCTTTCTTT. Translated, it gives CASSGNGRLNTEAFF.